This T cell receptor beta chain was found in a study of regulatory T cells in long-lasting Graves disease. Time point in this sample: persistent/refractory GD, antithyroid drugs over 5 years with positive TRAb. Following extraction of RNA from PBMCs, that RNA was used to make the TCR library. It was American Thyroid Association guidelines that determined Graves' disease diagnosis. A remark on this clonotype: Its antigen is undetermined.

The TCR beta library used iRepertoire HTBI primers with Arm-PCR amplification of CDR3. TCRdb analysed the multiplex PCR reads with MiXCR anew, one entry per CDR3 protein. This sample carries around 500,000 distinct CDR3 sequences, around 21% of them seen once, and the ten largest clones take 7.8%. Broader study findings: When disease was persistent, TRBV28, TRBJ1-2 and TRBJ2-5 were the favored segments.

Deletions cut 3 bases from V and 3 bases from J, with 22 bases between. The CDR3 covers 17 residues. Germline V lookup: CDR1 SGHNT, CDR2 YYREEE (reference sequence). The sequences come from peripheral blood mononuclear cells (PBMCs), collected when the disease was refractory, from a patient treated with antithyroid drugs. The receptor comes from a female donor with Graves disease. The chain has TRBV5-4 and TRBJ2-7; maybe TRBD2 (5 bases). Here the CDR3 reads CASSSTAATREYYEQYF. The CDR3 nucleotides are TGTGCCAGCAGCTCGACGGCAGCGACACGGGAATACTACGAGCAGTACTTC.